These 24 T cell receptor beta chains originate from one sample sequenced in a study of CD8 T cells in ankylosing spondylitis. TCRdb reprocessed the 5' RACE reads with MiXCR, giving one entry per CDR3 protein. The sample has about 540,000 distinct CDR3 sequences; about 12% are singletons. Their target antigens are unknown. Study-level results: Ankylosing spondylitis blood appeared to carry a characteristic TCR beta motif of roughly eight highly homologous variants.

Sequencing was performed on blood, either unsorted or a sorted T cell fraction (not recorded which). These receptors originate from a male donor with ankylosing spondylitis.

This clonotype was recorded a few times. The V call is TRBV25-1, the J call TRBJ2-1; 12 bases line up with TRBD2. The ends lost 8 bases at V and 8 bases at J; junction bases unmatched: 13. CDR1 is MGHDK and CDR2 is SYGVNS in the germline V gene. CDR3 length: 16 amino acids. The CDR3 spells CASAPRASGRADEQFF. The DNA of the CDR3 is TGTGCCAGCGCCCCCAGGGCTAGCGGGAGGGCCGATGAGCAGTTCTTC.

J is TRBJ1-1 and V is TRBV14; D not certain. Germline V gene lookup returns CDR1 SGHDN and CDR2 FVKESK. V was pared by 1 base and J by 9 bases, with 12 bases between. This CDR3 is 13 amino acids long. In DNA, the CDR3 is TGTGCCAGCAGCCAAGTTCCAGGCTTCAAAGCTTTCTTT. Amino acid sequence: CASSQVPGFKAFF.

This clonotype was detected many times. V gene TRBV12-3 or TRBV12-4 combines with J gene TRBJ2-3, with D perhaps TRBD2 (7 bases). The CDR3 runs to 15 residues. Trimming removed 5 bases at V and 5 bases at J, with 17 bases between. DNA for the CDR3: TGTGCCAGCAGTCCTCGTGGGAGGGGGAAAGATACGCAGTATTTT. Residues: CASSPRGRGKDTQYF.

This clonotype was seen more than once but under ten times. This rearrangement joins TRBV12-3 or TRBV12-4 to TRBJ2-1; no clear D gene. Between the trimmed V and J ends, which lost 3 bases and 4 bases, there was a span of 10 bases. The CDR3 spans 14 residues. As DNA, the CDR3 is TGTGCCAGCAGTTTCTGGCTGCGGTACAATGAGCAGTTCTTC. This gives the protein CASSFWLRYNEQFF.

The chain recombines TRBV7-9 with TRBJ2-3; TRBD1 or TRBD2 may be the D gene (5 bases each). This CDR3 spans 17 amino acids. With 5 bases removed from V and 0 bases from J, the gap between germline ends came to 18 bases. The germline gives CDR1 SEHNR, CDR2 FQNEAQ (reference sequence). The DNA of the CDR3 is TGTGCCAGCAGCCCCCGACTGGGACGGCAAAGCACAGATACGCAGTATTTT. Translation: CASSPRLGRQSTDTQYF. Full variable domain (missing parts from reference TRBV7-9 and TRBJ2-3): DTGVSQNPRHKITKRGQNVTFRCDPISEHNRLYWYRQTLGQGPEFLTYFQNEAQLEKSRLLSDRFSAERPKGSFSTLEIQRTEQGDSAMYLCASSPRLGRQSTDTQYFGPGTRLTVL.

This chain connects TRBV7-2 to TRBJ2-3; D unclear. In germline, CDR1 is SGHTA, CDR2 FQGNSA. Trimming took off 2 bases at V and 0 bases at J, with 12 bases between the two ends. CDR3 length equals 16 residues. This CDR3 is CASSLSVGTSTDTQYF. The CDR3 nucleotides read TGTGCCAGCAGCTTATCCGTCGGTACTAGCACAGATACGCAGTATTTT.

This clonotype was detected a few times. This chain joins TRBV6-1 and TRBJ2-2, with 9 bases aligning to TRBD1. The CDR3 covers 14 residues. V dropped 6 bases and J dropped 7; count of bases not matched to a gene: 6. CDR1 is MNHNS, CDR2 SASEGT, per germline. The DNA of the CDR3 is TGTGCCAGCAGGGGGGACAGGGAGAGCGGGGAGCTGTTTTTT. Its protein is CASRGDRESGELFF.

This chain joins TRBV24-1 and TRBJ1-5, with 8 bases that match TRBD1. Germline lookup yields CDR1 KGHDR and CDR2 SFDVKD. The CDR3 covers 13 residues. After removal of 9 bases from V and 5 bases from J, the junction contained 5 bases not matched to a gene. The CDR3 reads CATSDRGDQPQHF. CDR3 DNA sequence: TGTGCCACCTCCGACAGGGGTGATCAGCCCCAGCATTTT.

This clonotype came up a few times. This rearrangement joins TRBV2 to TRBJ2-5; no definite D call. Trimming removed 7 bases from V and 7 bases from J, with 16 bases in between. This CDR3 has 13 residues. Germline lookup yields CDR1 SNHLY and CDR2 FYNNEI. CDR3 sequence reads: CASKGDFRGTQYF. CDR3 sequence (DNA): TGTGCCAGCAAAGGTGACTTTAGAGGGACCCAGTACTTC.

This clonotype was recorded at least ten times. The chain joins TRBV3-1 to TRBJ1-5; D might be TRBD1 (5 bases). Trimming pared 4 bases from V and 11 bases from J, leaving 21 bases between. CDR3 length: 15 residues. Germline CDR1 reads LGHDT; CDR2 reads YNNKEL (reference sequence). This CDR3 is CASSPPGGGIGAQHF. Written as DNA, the CDR3 is TGTGCCAGCAGCCCCCCCGGCGGGGGGATAGGGGCCCAGCATTTT. The full variable domain, in which reference TRBV3-1 and TRBJ1-5 provide the parts outside the CDR3, is DTAVSQTPKYLVTQMGNDKSIKCEQNLGHDTMYWYKQDSKKFLKIMFSYNNKELIINETVPNRFSPKSPDKAHLNLHINSLELGDSAVYFCASSPPGGGIGAQHFGDGTRLSIL.

This chain connects TRBV7-8 to TRBJ2-1; D not resolved. V dropped 5 bases and J dropped 0 bases, with 11 bases sitting between them. Germline V gene sequence: CDR1 SGHVS, CDR2 FQNEAQ. The length of the CDR3 is 15 residues. The DNA of the CDR3 is TGTGCCAGCAGCACAGATGTAAGCTCCTACAATGAGCAGTTCTTC. Translated, it gives CASSTDVSSYNEQFF.

The CDR3, as DNA: TGTGCCAGCAGTTACCTCGGAGTGGGAGAGACCCAGTACTTC. It translates to CASSYLGVGETQYF. This chain joins TRBV6-2 or TRBV6-3 and TRBJ2-5; D is undetermined. There are 14 residues in the CDR3. V dropped 2 bases and J dropped 4 bases, with 11 bases sitting between them. Germline CDR1 is MNHEY and CDR2 is SVGEGT.

The table lists this clonotype with many counts. This chain uses TRBV7-2 with TRBJ2-7; TRBD2 might be the D (5 bases). Germline values: CDR1 SGHTA, CDR2 FQGNSA. V was cut by 4 bases and J by 1 base, with 17 bases left in between. The CDR3 contains 16 residues. In DNA, the CDR3 is TGTGCCAGCAGCTCCGAGCGGTTAGGAATTTCCTACGAGCAGTACTTC. It translates to CASSSERLGISYEQYF.

The J gene is TRBJ2-1, the V gene TRBV14; the match to TRBD2 covers 8 bases. The length of the CDR3 is 15 residues. J gave up 4 bases and V 3 bases, and 5 bases lay outside the gene matches. Germline V gene lookup returns CDR1 SGHDN and CDR2 FVKESK. CDR3 protein: CASSHGLAAYNEQFF. CDR3 DNA sequence: TGTGCCAGCAGCCACGGACTAGCAGCTTACAATGAGCAGTTCTTC.

This clonotype came up a few times. The J gene is TRBJ2-1, the V gene TRBV2; D is unresolved. The CDR3 loop spans 13 amino acids. Germline lookup yields CDR1 SNHLY and CDR2 FYNNEI. V lost 11 bases, J lost 4 bases, and 15 bases lay in between. The CDR3 nucleotides are TGTGCCGGGGTGAAAGACGGATACAATGAGCAGTTCTTC. It yields the protein CAGVKDGYNEQFF.

The rearrangement uses TRBV18 and TRBJ2-6; D may match TRBD1 or TRBD2 (5 bases each). The V and J ends lost 4 bases and 3 bases respectively, with 19 bases between them. The CDR3 has 18 amino acids. CDR1 is KGHSH and CDR2 is LQKENI in the germline V gene. The CDR3 loop is CASSLNSVGTSGANVLTF. The DNA for the CDR3 is TGTGCCAGCTCACTCAATAGTGTCGGGACCAGTGGGGCCAACGTCCTGACTTTC.

This clonotype was recorded many times. The chain links TRBV20-1 to TRBJ2-1; D is tentatively TRBD1 or TRBD2 (5 bases each). The CDR3 spans 13 residues. The germline CDR1 and CDR2 sequences are DFQATT and SNEGSKA (reference sequence). V lost 5 bases, J lost 9 bases, and 17 bases lay in between. CDR3 in amino acids: CSAPRTVGGEQFF. CDR3 nucleotides: TGCAGTGCTCCCCGGACGGTTGGGGGTGAGCAGTTCTTC.

The rearrangement links TRBV20-1 to TRBJ1-1; D is undetermined. V was shortened by 8 bases and J by 7 bases, with 14 bases between the two germline ends. The CDR3 has 11 amino acids. In germline, CDR1 is DFQATT, CDR2 SNEGSKA (reference sequence). The CDR3 here is CSSTHGYEAFF. CDR3 nucleotides: TGCAGTTCCACCCATGGTTATGAAGCTTTCTTT.

V gene TRBV12-3 or TRBV12-4 combines with J gene TRBJ2-3; TRBD2 aligns across 9 bases. The CDR3 extends over 19 amino acids. The CDR3 loop is CTCCLPVGGRALYTDTQYF. Written as DNA, the CDR3 is TGTACCTGCTGCCTCCCGGTCGGCGGGAGGGCCCTTTACACAGATACGCAGTATTTT.

The rearrangement joins TRBV15 to TRBJ1-2, with TRBD1 matching 8 bases. Looked up from germline, CDR1 is LNHNV and CDR2 is YYDKDF (reference sequence). The CDR3 spans 17 residues. The V gene end was trimmed by 0 bases and the J gene end by 7 bases; junction bases not matched to a gene: 13. CDR3 sequence: CATSRDRSRSTGGGYTF. The CDR3 DNA is TGTGCCACCAGCAGAGATCGGTCACGAAGCACAGGGGGTGGCTACACCTTC.

Ten or more counts support this clonotype. V is TRBV7-9 and J is TRBJ2-7; TRBD1 might be the D (5 bases). V lost 5 bases to trimming and J lost 4 bases, with 12 bases between them. There are 13 residues in the CDR3. The germline gives CDR1 SEHNR, CDR2 FQNEAQ (reference sequence). CDR3 protein: CASSPGGAYEQYV. The DNA for the CDR3 is TGTGCCAGCAGCCCGGGTGGGGCGTACGAGCAGTACGTC.

This sequence joins TRBV3-1 and TRBJ1-1, with D unclear. This CDR3 contains 14 residues. Germline V gene data show CDR1 as LGHDT and CDR2 as YNNKEL (reference sequence). The V end was cut by 4 bases, the J end by 3 bases, with 12 bases between. The CDR3 sequence: CASSLHLGDTEAFF. CDR3 nucleotide sequence: TGTGCCAGCAGCCTCCACCTGGGAGACACTGAAGCTTTCTTT. Based on the CDR3 plus reference TRBV3-1 and TRBJ1-1, the full variable domain is DTAVSQTPKYLVTQMGNDKSIKCEQNLGHDTMYWYKQDSKKFLKIMFSYNNKELIINETVPNRFSPKSPDKAHLNLHINSLELGDSAVYFCASSLHLGDTEAFFGQGTRLTVV.

The chain combines TRBV11-2 with TRBJ1-4; D unclear. CDR3 length: 15 amino acids. Deletions cut 0 bases from V and 3 bases from J, with 8 bases between. The germline CDR1 and CDR2 sequences are SGHAT and FQNNGV. The CDR3 DNA follows: TGTGCCAGCAGCTTAGAAGGGCTGGCTAATGAAAAACTGTTTTTT. Residues: CASSLEGLANEKLFF.

Many counts were recorded for this clonotype. The chain employs TRBV7-6 and TRBJ2-5; D uncertain. Trimming shortened V by 1 base and J by 4 bases, and 4 bases separated the two germline ends. Germline-derived CDR1 and CDR2 are SGHVS and FNYEAQ. There are 12 residues in the CDR3. CDR3: CASSLVAETQYF. CDR3 nucleotide sequence: TGTGCCAGCAGCTTAGTTGCAGAGACCCAGTACTTC.